Sequencing of this TCR beta chain was carried out in a study of T cell repertoires in cytomegalovirus infection. Study at large: Public signatures in TCR beta pointed to CMV infection and matching HLA type. Study results and limitations: The ex vivo response was dominated by HLA-C-restricted CMV-specific TCR beta clonotypes. Of the TCR beta families, the public ones yielded a cumulative frequency that identified carriers of CMV plus the relevant HLA.

This clonotype showed up just a few times. The antigen remains unidentified. There are 14 residues in the CDR3. J was trimmed by 4 bases and V by 8 bases; bases with no gene match: 7. TCRdb recomputed calls from the reads with MiXCR, one row per CDR3 protein. The table lists about 300,000 distinct CDR3 sequences, around 9.6% of them singletons. V usage is TRBV12-3 or TRBV12-4 and J usage is TRBJ1-2; 10 bases align to TRBD1. The sequence was obtained from a human donor in good health (CMV status not recorded). Some clones in this sample may be carry-over from other donors' samples. The specimen was PBMCs. The CDR3 DNA reads as TGTGCCAGCTCATGGACAGGGGGTGTCTATGGCTACACCTTC. It yields the protein CASSWTGGVYGYTF.